These 4 T cell receptor beta chains came from one sample sequenced in a study of tumor-infiltrating lymphocytes in oesophageal squamous cell carcinoma. MiXCR was run by TCRdb on the PCR reads, yielding one entry per CDR3 protein. Here the sample spans about 12,000 distinct CDR3 sequences, 55% to 65% being singletons. The specimen was esophageal tumor tissue. These receptors came from a female donor with esophageal squamous cell carcinoma.

The rearrangement links TRBV12-3 or TRBV12-4 to TRBJ2-1, with unresolved D. The J call may be incorrect, as the DNA end agrees better with TRBJ2-7. There are 13 residues in the CDR3. CDR3 sequence (DNA): TGTGCCAGCAGTTACGTCCCAGGATACGAGCAGTACTTC. It encodes CASSYVPGYEQYF.

The V call is TRBV27, the J call TRBJ2-1; 8 nucleotides match TRBD2. The germline V gene has CDR1 MNHEY and CDR2 SMNVEV (reference sequence). This CDR3 contains 15 residues. Trimming took 2 bases from V and 3 from J; bases not matched to a gene: 3. As DNA, the CDR3 is TGTGCCAGCAGTTTAAAGGGACTAGTCTACAATGAGCAGTTCTTC. Translation gives CASSLKGLVYNEQFF.

At least ten counts were recorded for this clonotype. This chain connects TRBV14 to TRBJ1-3, with D unresolved. The length of the CDR3 is 17 residues. CDR1 is SGHDN, CDR2 FVKESK, per germline. V was trimmed by 4 bases and J by 0 bases, leaving 16 bases between them. As DNA, the CDR3 is TGTGCCAGCAGCCGCACCACCGGGCGAAGCTCTGGAAACACCATATATTTT. Amino acids: CASSRTTGRSSGNTIYF.

The sample holds many counts of this clonotype. The chain combines TRBV15 with TRBJ1-1; D is possibly TRBD1 (6 bases). From germline, CDR1 is LNHNV and CDR2 YYDKDF (reference sequence). The CDR3 consists of 14 residues. V was clipped by 1 base and J by 1 base, with 7 bases between them. CDR3 in DNA: TGTGCCACCAGCAGAGCAGGGGCGAACACTGAAGCTTTCTTT. It encodes CATSRAGANTEAFF.